Each of the 18 T cell receptor beta chains below was sequenced from the same sample in a study of cytomegalovirus exposure and HLA in healthy donors. Only in-frame clones appear in the TCRdb table, and some are missing; sequencing was by immunoSEQ multiplex PCR. The sample consists of about 100,000 clones, about 85% of them appearing once. The sequenced material came from PBMCs. Source of these receptors: a woman between 18 and 29 years old in good health and CMV-seronegative.

This chain links TRBV4-1 with TRBJ2-7; D remains unclear. Trimming stripped 3 bases from V and 2 bases from J, with 11 bases between. Germline V gives CDR1 MGHRA, CDR2 YSYEKL. This CDR3 is built from 14 residues. The CDR3 DNA is TGCGCCAGCAGCCAGGCTGGGCAACCCTACGAGCAGTACTTC. It translates to CASSQAGQPYEQYF.

This clone was recorded only once. The rearrangement uses TRBV5-7 and TRBJ1-6; no firm D call. TRBV5-7 is an open reading frame, and its role is uncertain. The CDR3 consists of 15 residues. V gave up 0 bases and J gave up 5 bases, with 9 bases separating them. The CDR3 spells CASSLGGSNNSPLHF. As DNA, the CDR3 is TGTGCCAGCAGCTTGGGAGGGTCCAATAATTCACCCCTCCACTTT.

This clone was seen only once. The gene calls are TRBV6-1 and TRBJ1-1, with unresolved D. The germline V and J ends were trimmed by 7 bases and 1 base, with 10 bases remaining between them. The CDR3 is 13 residues long. The germline V gene has CDR1 MNHNS and CDR2 SASEGT. The CDR3 nucleotides are TGTGCCAGCATAGAGACTTGGAACACTGAAGCTTTCTTT. Protein sequence: CASIETWNTEAFF.

This chain joins TRBV2 and TRBJ2-7; D perhaps matches TRBD1 (6 bases). V was trimmed by 7 bases and J by 6 bases, leaving 19 bases between them. The CDR3 contains 14 residues. Looked up from germline, CDR1 is SNHLY and CDR2 is FYNNEI. CDR3 residues: CASIGVTGAGEQYF. CDR3 DNA sequence: TGTGCCAGCATCGGGGTGACAGGCGCTGGCGAGCAGTACTTC. Filled out from reference TRBV2 and TRBJ2-7, the complete variable domain reads EPEVTQTPSHQVTQMGQEVILRCVPISNHLYFYWYRQILGQKVEFLVSFYNNEISEKSEIFDDQFSVERPDGSNFTLKIRSTKLEDSAMYFCASIGVTGAGEQYFGPGTRLTVT.

The V gene is TRBV30, the J gene TRBJ1-2; D is uncertain. Trimming left V 2 bases short and J 7 bases short, with 23 bases between. The CDR3 runs to 16 residues. From germline, CDR1 is GTSNPN and CDR2 SVGIG (reference sequence). CDR3 residues: CAWSLWGSAGRLGYTF. The CDR3 DNA reads as TGTGCCTGGAGTTTATGGGGTAGTGCCGGGAGGCTTGGCTACACCTTC.

The chain links TRBV15 to TRBJ1-2; 9 positions agree with TRBD1. CDR1 and CDR2 from the germline V gene are LNHNV and YYDKDF (reference sequence). The CDR3 has 11 residues. V dropped 10 bases and J dropped 7; count of bases not matched to a gene: 4. The CDR3 sequence is CAKQGAGGYTF. The CDR3 DNA reads TGTGCCAAACAGGGGGCTGGTGGCTACACCTTC.

This clone was detected only a few times. The chain has TRBV4-2 and TRBJ1-2; D is possibly TRBD1 (5 bases). Germline V lookup: CDR1 LGHNA, CDR2 YNFKEQ. The ends were cut back, 1 base at V and 8 bases at J, with 20 bases in the middle. This CDR3 is 16 amino acids long. The CDR3, as DNA: TGTGCCAGCAGCCAAGTTGGGCAGGGAGGTGCCGGCGGCTACACCTTC. Translated, it gives CASSQVGQGGAGGYTF.

The chain links TRBV6-5 to TRBJ2-4, with a tentative D call TRBD2 (5 bases). CDR1 is MNHEY, CDR2 SVGAGI, per germline. Deletions cut 5 bases from V and 8 bases from J, with 16 bases between. This CDR3 is 14 amino acids long. The CDR3 DNA is TGTGCCAGCAGTCGAGGGCCGTACGCGGACATTCAGTACTTC. It codes for CASSRGPYADIQYF.

The rearrangement joins TRBV10-3 to TRBJ2-3; D possibly corresponds to TRBD2 (5 bases). The CDR3 covers 16 residues. The V gene's germline CDR1 is ENHRY and CDR2 SYGVKD. Trimming stripped 0 bases from V and 1 base from J, with 11 bases between. The CDR3 loop reads CAISESGLDGTDTQYF. CDR3 in DNA: TGTGCCATCAGTGAGTCAGGACTGGATGGCACAGATACGCAGTATTTT.

V usage is TRBV28 and J usage is TRBJ1-1; no reliable D call. CDR1 and CDR2 (germline): MDHEN, SYDVKM. The V gene lost 1 base and the J gene lost 6 bases, with 6 bases spanning the gap. The CDR3 has 12 amino acids. CDR3 bases: TGTGCCAGCAGTTTATCGAGGGCTGAAGCTTTCTTT. Amino acids: CASSLSRAEAFF.

This rearrangement joins TRBV5-1 to TRBJ1-1; unclear D gene. Germline CDR1 is SGHRS and CDR2 is YFSETQ. The CDR3 has 17 amino acids. V lost 1 base and J lost 1, with 17 bases in between. CDR3 residues: CASSLSSSPGTNTEAFF. The CDR3 region has the DNA TGCGCCAGCAGCTTGAGTAGTTCTCCGGGAACGAACACTGAAGCTTTCTTT.

This clone was counted once. This chain joins TRBV2 and TRBJ1-2; tentative D call: TRBD1 (6 bases). The CDR3 consists of 16 residues. CDR1 is SNHLY, CDR2 FYNNEI, per germline. V lost 4 bases and J 0 bases, leaving 15 bases between the germline ends. CDR3 DNA sequence: TGTGCCAGCAGTGGGGGCACAGGGCGGGCTAACTATGGCTACACCTTC. This codes for CASSGGTGRANYGYTF.

With respect to this clone: A far larger clone is one base from this, pointing to a likely read error. The chain couples TRBV6-4 to TRBJ2-1; 10 bases are shared with TRBD2. This CDR3 comprises 14 residues. Germline CDR1 is MRHNA and CDR2 is SNTAGT. V shed 3 bases, J shed 6 bases, and the junction held 2 bases outside the gene matches. This CDR3 is CASSESGGANEQFF. Written as DNA, the CDR3 is TGTGCCAGCAGTGAAAGCGGGGGGGCCAATGAGCAGTTCTTC.

The CDR3 coding sequence is TGTGCCAGCAGTTCGTCCAGGGCCTCCTACGAGCAGTACTTC. Translated, it gives CASSSSRASYEQYF. The rearrangement joins TRBV28 to TRBJ2-7; possible D gene TRBD1, 5 bases. The CDR3 covers 14 residues. CDR1 MDHEN and CDR2 SYDVKM come from the germline V gene. V was shortened by 4 bases and J by 0 bases, with 10 bases between the two germline ends.

The chain links TRBV19 to TRBJ1-5; TRBD1 agrees at 7 bases. Losses at the gene ends were 7 bases for V and 2 bases for J; bases not matched to a gene: 5. The germline CDR1 and CDR2 sequences are LNHDA and SQIVND (reference sequence). This CDR3 spans 14 amino acids. CDR3 region: CASIGGGGNQPQHF. The CDR3 coding sequence is TGTGCCAGTATCGGAGGGGGCGGCAATCAGCCCCAGCATTTT.

The chain recombines TRBV7-8 with TRBJ2-1, with 12 bases matching TRBD2. The trim removed 2 bases at V and 7 bases at J, leaving 9 bases unmatched. This CDR3 is 17 amino acids long. Germline lookup yields CDR1 SGHVS and CDR2 FQNEAQ. Here the CDR3 DNA reads TGTGCCAGCAGCTTACTTCTAGCGGGGGGGCGGTCGAATGAGCAGTTCTTC. It codes for CASSLLLAGGRSNEQFF.

This rearrangement joins TRBV2 to TRBJ2-3; TRBD1 aligns across 8 bases. CDR3 size: 15 residues. V was clipped by 4 bases and J by 1 base; unmatched bases: 4. Germline assignment: CDR1 SNHLY and CDR2 FYNNEI. The CDR3 DNA sequence: TGTGCCAGCAGTGGGGAGACAGGGGGCACAGATACGCAGTATTTT. Translation: CASSGETGGTDTQYF.

The chain uses TRBV25-1 and TRBJ1-1; 7 positions match TRBD1. The germline gives CDR1 MGHDK, CDR2 SYGVNS. This CDR3 contains 14 residues. J was trimmed by 1 base and V by 6 bases; bases with no gene match: 5. CDR3 in DNA: TGTGCCAGCAGCCCACACAGGGGGAACACTGAAGCTTTCTTT. Protein sequence: CASSPHRGNTEAFF.